These T cell receptor beta chains were read from a single sample in a study of cytomegalovirus exposure and HLA in healthy donors. The table came from immunoSEQ multiplex PCR; TCRdb's copy has only in-frame clones and leaves some out. The sample comprises roughly 190,000 clones, around 84% of which are singletons, and approximately 1.5% rests with the top ten. Material for sequencing was PBMCs. The receptors were gathered from a woman aged 18-29 years in good health and CMV-seronegative. CDR3s include the opening cysteine and the closing phenylalanine or tryptophan. The D gene is left open where the match is weak. Some rows have no size entry. The others give once, few or many, or a class for an expanded clone.

j_gene: TRBJ2-5; abundance: NA; v_gene: TRBV21-1; d_gene: NA; CDR3aa: CASSDGTSGSGETQYF; CDR3nt: TGTGCCAGCAGCGACGGGACTAGCGGGAGCGGGGAGACCCAGTACTTC
j_gene: TRBJ2-5; abundance: NA; v_gene: TRBV7-2; d_gene: NA; CDR3aa: CASSLEGGQTQYF; CDR3nt: TGTGCCAGCAGCTTAGAGGGGGGGCAGACCCAGTACTTC
j_gene: TRBJ2-7; abundance: NA; v_gene: TRBV5-6; d_gene: TRBD2; CDR3aa: CASSLVLAGGGEQYF; CDR3nt: TGTGCCAGCAGCTTGGTGCTAGCGGGAGGTGGCGAGCAGTACTTC
j_gene: TRBJ2-1; abundance: NA; v_gene: TRBV4-1; d_gene: TRBD2; CDR3aa: CASSPLTSGNNNEQFF; CDR3nt: TGCGCCAGCAGCCCACTGACTAGCGGGAACAACAATGAGCAGTTCTTC
j_gene: TRBJ2-6; abundance: NA; v_gene: TRBV28; d_gene: NA; CDR3aa: CASSRGLPSSGANVLTF; CDR3nt: TGTGCCAGCAGTAGAGGGCTCCCCAGCTCTGGGGCCAACGTCCTGACTTTC
j_gene: TRBJ2-1; abundance: NA; v_gene: TRBV4-3; d_gene: NA; CDR3aa: CASSQDSDNEQFF; CDR3nt: TGCGCCAGCAGCCAAGACAGCGACAATGAGCAGTTCTTC
j_gene: TRBJ2-1; abundance: NA; v_gene: TRBV4-2; d_gene: TRBD2; CDR3aa: CASSQEGLAGPVDEQFF; CDR3nt: TGTGCCAGCAGCCAAGAGGGACTAGCGGGGCCTGTGGATGAGCAGTTCTTC
j_gene: TRBJ2-1; abundance: few; v_gene: TRBV27; d_gene: TRBD2; CDR3aa: CASSFLGLAGGGEQFF; CDR3nt: TGTGCCAGCAGTTTTCTGGGACTAGCGGGAGGAGGAGAGCAGTTCTTC
j_gene: TRBJ1-1; abundance: NA; v_gene: TRBV19; d_gene: NA; CDR3aa: CASEPGHMNTEAFF; CDR3nt: TGTGCCAGTGAGCCGGGACACATGAACACTGAAGCTTTCTTT
j_gene: TRBJ1-3; abundance: NA; v_gene: TRBV4-2; d_gene: TRBD1; CDR3aa: CASSPGQGSSGNTIYF; CDR3nt: TGTGCCAGCAGCCCGGGACAGGGGAGCTCTGGAAACACCATATATTTT
j_gene: TRBJ2-3; abundance: NA; v_gene: TRBV29-1; d_gene: TRBD1; CDR3aa: CSVEGPQTGPDTQYF; CDR3nt: TGCAGCGTTGAAGGTCCCCAGACAGGGCCAGATACGCAGTATTTT
j_gene: TRBJ1-3; abundance: once; v_gene: TRBV19; d_gene: TRBD1; CDR3aa: CASIRGQHGNTIYF; CDR3nt: TGTGCCAGTATAAGGGGACAGCATGGAAACACCATATATTTT
j_gene: TRBJ1-1; abundance: NA; v_gene: TRBV28; d_gene: NA; CDR3aa: CASSLRGGQNTEAFF; CDR3nt: TGTGCCAGCAGTTTAAGGGGGGGGCAGAACACTGAAGCTTTCTTT
j_gene: TRBJ2-1; abundance: NA; v_gene: TRBV25-1; d_gene: NA; CDR3aa: CASSESSQSYNEQFF; CDR3nt: TGTGCCAGCAGTGAGTCCTCCCAGTCCTACAATGAGCAGTTCTTC
j_gene: TRBJ1-2; abundance: NA; v_gene: TRBV11-2; d_gene: NA; CDR3aa: CASSSAGVLGSYGYTF; CDR3nt: TGTGCCAGCAGCTCAGCGGGAGTTTTAGGGAGCTATGGCTACACCTTC
j_gene: TRBJ2-4; abundance: NA; v_gene: TRBV6-5; d_gene: TRBD1; CDR3aa: CASSFRQGGKNIQYF; CDR3nt: TGTGCCAGCAGTTTCAGACAGGGCGGCAAAAACATTCAGTACTTC
j_gene: TRBJ2-3; abundance: few; v_gene: TRBV5-1; d_gene: TRBD2; CDR3aa: CASSLGYAGGYTDTQYF; CDR3nt: TGCGCCAGCAGCTTGGGCTACGCGGGAGGGTACACAGATACGCAGTATTTT
j_gene: TRBJ2-7; abundance: NA; v_gene: TRBV28; d_gene: TRBD2; CDR3aa: CASSPRLAGDYEQYF; CDR3nt: TGTGCCAGCAGTCCGAGACTAGCGGGGGACTACGAGCAGTACTTC
j_gene: TRBJ2-3; abundance: NA; v_gene: TRBV28; d_gene: NA; CDR3aa: CASSFVSIADTQYF; CDR3nt: TGTGCCAGCAGTTTTGTAAGCATAGCAGATACGCAGTATTTT
j_gene: TRBJ2-1; abundance: NA; v_gene: TRBV13; d_gene: TRBD2; CDR3aa: CASSSSGIGNEQFF; CDR3nt: TGTGCCAGCAGCTCTAGCGGGATCGGTAATGAGCAGTTCTTC
j_gene: TRBJ1-5; abundance: NA; v_gene: TRBV19; d_gene: NA; CDR3aa: CASRSGLQPQHF; CDR3nt: TGTGCCAGTAGGTCAGGGCTTCAGCCCCAGCATTTT
j_gene: TRBJ2-1; abundance: NA; v_gene: TRBV29-1; d_gene: TRBD2; CDR3aa: CSVLAGGPGNEQFF; CDR3nt: TGCAGCGTCTTAGCGGGAGGGCCGGGGAATGAGCAGTTCTTC